The 25 T cell receptor beta chains presented below share a single source sample, sequenced in a study of T cells expressing NK-cell markers. One entry per CDR3 protein, without DNA, is what TCRdb gives after re-calling the 5' RACE reads. The sample has about 410,000 distinct CDR3 sequences, and its top ten clones hold about 10%. The sequencing input was blood T cells: a sorted CD56 or NKG2C T cell subset, CD4+ or CD8+ T cells, or bulk PBMC T cells (not recorded which). These receptor sequences come from a woman aged 45 to 65 in good health.

CDR3 sequence reads: CASSEDRLAYNEQFF. V usage is TRBV5-1 and J usage is TRBJ2-1; the TRBD1 assignment by TCRdb is unverifiable without DNA. The CDR3 is 15 residues long. CDR1 is SGHRS and CDR2 is YFSETQ in the germline V gene.

The chain recombines TRBV5-4 with TRBJ1-1. The germline CDR1 and CDR2 sequences are SGHNT and YYREEE (reference sequence). The CDR3 runs to 13 residues. The CDR3 spells CASTVVGNLVAFF.

The V gene is TRBV24-1, the J gene TRBJ2-1; no DNA is available, so the TRBD2 call from TCRdb remains unchecked. This CDR3 spans 16 amino acids. The germline CDR1 and CDR2 sequences are KGHDR and SFDVKD. The CDR3: CATSDSPSGRNNEQFF.

The V gene is TRBV20-1, the J gene TRBJ2-3; TCRdb indicates TRBD2, and absent DNA this call remains unverified. This CDR3 spans 18 amino acids. The germline V gene has CDR1 DFQATT and CDR2 SNEGSKA (reference sequence). The CDR3 loop reads CSARLGLAGPTSTDTQYF.

This sequence joins TRBV5-6 and TRBJ1-2. CDR1 and CDR2 (germline): SGHDT, YYEEEE. The CDR3 covers 11 residues. The CDR3 spells CASSLDYGYTF.

The chain joins TRBV19 to TRBJ1-1. Germline assignment: CDR1 LNHDA and CDR2 SQIVND (reference sequence). The CDR3 runs 14 residues. This chain's CDR3 is CASSIPGRHTEAFF.

This sequence joins TRBV18 and TRBJ1-3; TCRdb's D gene call, TRBD1, goes unchecked for lack of DNA. Germline V gene sequence: CDR1 KGHSH, CDR2 LQKENI. This CDR3 has 17 amino acids. CDR3 in amino acids: CASSPRTGDISGNTIYF.

This chain links TRBV6-2 or TRBV6-3 with TRBJ2-1; the D call of TRBD2 rests on TCRdb alone, since no DNA is present to check it. The CDR3 runs to 16 residues. CDR1 and CDR2 (germline): MNHEY, SVGEGT. The CDR3 is CASSGLAGVPYNEQFF.

The chain combines TRBV7-8 with TRBJ2-1; TCRdb's D call of TRBD2 is untestable without DNA. The CDR3 has 15 residues. The germline V gene encodes CDR1 SGHVS and CDR2 FQNEAQ. CDR3 sequence reads: CASSLARLADNEQFF.

This chain joins TRBV5-6 and TRBJ2-5. The CDR3 totals 11 residues. The germline CDR1 and CDR2 sequences are SGHDT and YYEEEE. The CDR3 region is CASSLAASRYF.

The chain links TRBV14 to TRBJ2-1; the D call of TRBD1 rests on TCRdb alone, since no DNA is present to check it. The CDR3 is 17 amino acids. Per the germline V gene, CDR1 is SGHDN and CDR2 is FVKESK. The CDR3 sequence is CASSQGGLRDSYNEQFF.

The rearrangement joins TRBV4-1 to TRBJ1-1; the TCRdb D gene call, TRBD1, has no DNA to confirm it. Germline CDR1 reads MGHRA; CDR2 reads YSYEKL. CDR3 size: 15 residues. CDR3 amino acids: CASSPSQGRATEAFF.

This chain links TRBV7-9 with TRBJ2-3; TCRdb names TRBD2, which stays unverified in the absence of DNA. The CDR3 loop spans 16 amino acids. Germline values: CDR1 SEHNR, CDR2 FQNEAQ (reference sequence). The CDR3 region is CASSLAQRESTDTQYF.

The chain employs TRBV24-1 and TRBJ2-2; without DNA, the TCRdb call of TRBD2 cannot be checked. The CDR3 is 19 amino acids. Germline V gene lookup returns CDR1 KGHDR and CDR2 SFDVKD. CDR3 in amino acids: CATSDPGRAGGKITGELFF.

The CDR3 region is CASSQDIGVGANVLTF. This chain uses TRBV4-1 with TRBJ2-6. Germline CDR1 reads MGHRA; CDR2 reads YSYEKL. CDR3 length: 16 amino acids.

The chain is built from TRBV7-8 and TRBJ1-1; TCRdb names TRBD1, which stays unverified in the absence of DNA. CDR3 size: 15 residues. Germline CDR1 and CDR2: SGHVS and FQNEAQ. The chain's CDR3 is CASSLNAGGGTEAFF. The entire variable domain, with the rest obtained from reference TRBV7-8 and TRBJ1-1, is as follows: GAGVSQSPRYKVAKRGQDVALRCDPISGHVSLFWYQQALGQGPEFLTYFQNEAQLDKSGLPSDRFFAERPEGSVSTLKIQRTQQEDSAVYLCASSLNAGGGTEAFFGQGTRLTVV.

This chain uses TRBV7-8 with TRBJ2-2; as DNA is missing, the TRBD2 call by TCRdb cannot be tested. Germline V gene lookup returns CDR1 SGHVS and CDR2 FQNEAQ. The CDR3 sequence is 17 residues long. CDR3: CASSLDVHGSFPGELFF.

The chain couples TRBV24-1 to TRBJ1-2; TCRdb designates TRBD1, a call that cannot be tested without DNA. Germline V gene sequence: CDR1 KGHDR, CDR2 SFDVKD. This CDR3 has 13 amino acids. The CDR3: CATSDWGKARYTF.

The rearrangement uses TRBV20-1 and TRBJ2-1; TCRdb reports TRBD2, a call that lacks DNA to check it against. Germline-derived CDR1 and CDR2 are DFQATT and SNEGSKA (reference sequence). The CDR3 covers 16 residues. CDR3 sequence: CSARGKKASGTNEQFF.

V gene TRBV12-3 or TRBV12-4 combines with J gene TRBJ2-7; TCRdb's assignment of TRBD2 cannot be checked, as there is no DNA. This CDR3 is built from 17 residues. The CDR3 spells CASSLAAGPLIAYEQYF.

The chain carries TRBV7-2 and TRBJ2-5; the TRBD2 assignment by TCRdb is unverifiable without DNA. Germline assignment: CDR1 SGHTA and CDR2 FQGNSA. The CDR3 extends over 15 amino acids. The CDR3: CASRPDGGKKETQYF.

The rearrangement joins TRBV24-1 to TRBJ1-1. Germline V gene sequence: CDR1 KGHDR, CDR2 SFDVKD. This CDR3 has 13 residues. This chain's CDR3 is CATREDWNTEAFF.

The chain joins TRBV20-1 to TRBJ1-2; TCRdb lists TRBD1, though no DNA is available to test this call. Germline V gene lookup returns CDR1 DFQATT and CDR2 SNEGSKA (reference sequence). CDR3 length: 13 residues. The CDR3 protein is CSVVQGQSHGYTF.

This chain joins TRBV7-6 and TRBJ2-3; TCRdb indicates TRBD1, and absent DNA this call remains unverified. The CDR3 spans 15 residues. The germline V gene has CDR1 SGHVS and CDR2 FNYEAQ. The CDR3 is CASGMGVASTDTQYF.

The chain is built from TRBV4-1 and TRBJ2-5; the D call from TCRdb, TRBD1, cannot be confirmed without DNA. The V gene's germline CDR1 is MGHRA and CDR2 YSYEKL. The CDR3 loop spans 14 amino acids. This chain's CDR3 is CASSQQGTRETQYF.